These T cell receptor beta chains were read from a single sample in a study of OX40 agonist ivuxolimab in advanced cancers. Repertoires were generated with immunoSEQ multiplex PCR, while TCRdb's copy carries only in-frame clones and drops some. The sample yields under 50,000 clones, roughly 90% seen once. Specimen: CD4+ or CD8+ T cells sorted from blood, collected in a trial of the OX40 agonist ivuxolimab. Receptors were obtained from an adult with an advanced solid tumor such as melanoma, head and neck, liver or kidney cancer. Both conserved end residues are part of each CDR3. A D gene is named only where the DNA matches it firmly. Rows may omit the clone size; those that give it use once, few, many or a size class.

v_gene: TRBV27
d_gene: TRBD1
abundance: .
j_gene: TRBJ1-1
CDR3nt: TGTGCCAGCAGTTCCGGGACAGGGGGCGCCACTGAAGCTTTCTTT
CDR3aa: CASSSGTGGATEAFF

v_gene: TRBV27
d_gene: .
abundance: .
j_gene: TRBJ1-4
CDR3nt: TGTGCCAGCAGTTTACTCAGCGGGGCGGAAAAACTGTTTTTT
CDR3aa: CASSLLSGAEKLFF

v_gene: TRBV19
d_gene: .
abundance: .
j_gene: TRBJ1-5
CDR3nt: TGTGCCAGTAGTGTACAGATAAGTTCCCATCAGCCCCAGCATTTT
CDR3aa: CASSVQISSHQPQHF

v_gene: TRBV7-9
d_gene: .
abundance: .
j_gene: TRBJ1-3
CDR3nt: TGTGCCAGCAGCTTACAGGGTTCTGGAAACACCATATATTTT
CDR3aa: CASSLQGSGNTIYF

v_gene: TRBV7-3
d_gene: TRBD1
abundance: .
j_gene: TRBJ2-1
CDR3nt: TGTGCCAGCAGCCCCGGGACAGCGCCCTCACTGGTCTTC
CDR3aa: CASSPGTAPSLVF

v_gene: TRBV25-1
d_gene: .
abundance: .
j_gene: TRBJ2-1
CDR3nt: TGTGCCAGCAGTGGGGTAGCGAGGTCCTACAATGAGCAGTTCTTC
CDR3aa: CASSGVARSYNEQFF

v_gene: TRBV7-9
d_gene: .
abundance: .
j_gene: TRBJ2-1
CDR3nt: TGTGCCAGCAGCTTAGACTCAAATGAGCAGTTCTTC
CDR3aa: CASSLDSNEQFF

v_gene: TRBV9
d_gene: .
abundance: .
j_gene: TRBJ1-2
CDR3nt: TGTGCCAGCAGCGGGGCGGCTCTCGGGAGCTATGGCTACACCTTC
CDR3aa: CASSGAALGSYGYTF

v_gene: TRBV13
d_gene: .
abundance: .
j_gene: TRBJ1-5
CDR3nt: TGTGCCAGCAGCATCCGACAGGCAAATCAGCCCCAGCATTTT
CDR3aa: CASSIRQANQPQHF

v_gene: TRBV27
d_gene: .
abundance: medium-sized
j_gene: TRBJ1-6
CDR3nt: TGTGCCAGCAGCCCTGGAGGTTTTCCCCTCCACTTT
CDR3aa: CASSPGGFPLHF

v_gene: TRBV29-1
d_gene: TRBD2
abundance: once
j_gene: TRBJ2-7
CDR3nt: TGCAGCGTTGGTCTAGCGGCAACCTACGAGCAGTACTTC
CDR3aa: CSVGLAATYEQYF

v_gene: TRBV19
d_gene: .
abundance: .
j_gene: TRBJ1-4
CDR3nt: TGTGCCAGTAGTATCGCAGGACCTAATGAAAAACTGTTTTTT
CDR3aa: CASSIAGPNEKLFF

v_gene: TRBV9
d_gene: .
abundance: .
j_gene: TRBJ2-3
CDR3nt: TGTGCCAGCAGCACACCCACAGATACGCAGTATTTT
CDR3aa: CASSTPTDTQYF

v_gene: TRBV10-3
d_gene: TRBD1
abundance: .
j_gene: TRBJ2-7
CDR3nt: TGTGCCATCAGTGAGTCGAGAGGGACAGGGGGCAACGAGCAGTACTTC
CDR3aa: CAISESRGTGGNEQYF

v_gene: TRBV7-6
d_gene: .
abundance: .
j_gene: TRBJ2-3
CDR3nt: TGTGCCAGCAGCGGCCTGGTGGCTACGCAGTATTTT
CDR3aa: CASSGLVATQYF

v_gene: TRBV4-1
d_gene: .
abundance: few
j_gene: TRBJ2-7
CDR3nt: TGCGCCAGCAGCCAAGTGGTGGGTAGCGAGCAGTACTTC
CDR3aa: CASSQVVGSEQYF

v_gene: TRBV7-9
d_gene: TRBD2
abundance: few
j_gene: TRBJ2-1
CDR3nt: TGTGCCAGCAGCTTTGGGGTAGCGGGAGGCTCCTACAATGAGCAGTTCTTC
CDR3aa: CASSFGVAGGSYNEQFF

v_gene: TRBV9
d_gene: .
abundance: .
j_gene: TRBJ1-1
CDR3nt: TGTGCCAGCAGCGTAAAGGGGGATACGAACACTGAAGCTTTCTTT
CDR3aa: CASSVKGDTNTEAFF

v_gene: TRBV29-1
d_gene: TRBD2
abundance: .
j_gene: TRBJ2-1
CDR3nt: TGCAGCGTTGAAAAACCAGCGGGAGGACTCTCCTACAATGAGCAGTTCTTC
CDR3aa: CSVEKPAGGLSYNEQFF

v_gene: TRBV27
d_gene: .
abundance: .
j_gene: TRBJ1-4
CDR3nt: TGTGCCAGCAGTTTAGAGGGTTCTAATGAAAAACTGTTTTTT
CDR3aa: CASSLEGSNEKLFF

v_gene: TRBV27
d_gene: TRBD2
abundance: .
j_gene: TRBJ2-1
CDR3nt: TGTGCCAGCAGTTTATCGGTAGCGGGAGCGATATACAATGAGCAGTTCTTC
CDR3aa: CASSLSVAGAIYNEQFF

v_gene: TRBV7-9
d_gene: .
abundance: .
j_gene: TRBJ1-5
CDR3nt: TGTGCCAGCAGCTTAGTTTCTGGGGAGAGGGGCAATCAGCCCCAGCATTTT
CDR3aa: CASSLVSGERGNQPQHF

v_gene: TRBV6-4
d_gene: .
abundance: once
j_gene: TRBJ1-1
CDR3nt: TGTGCCAGCAGCGCCATACCCGGGAGAGGTACTGAAGCTTTCTTT
CDR3aa: CASSAIPGRGTEAFF

v_gene: TRBV14
d_gene: .
abundance: few
j_gene: TRBJ1-2
CDR3nt: TGTGCCAGCAGCCAAGTCTCTGGGAAAGGATATGGCTACACCTTC
CDR3aa: CASSQVSGKGYGYTF

v_gene: TRBV7-9
d_gene: .
abundance: few
j_gene: TRBJ1-4
CDR3nt: TGTGCCAGCAGCTTACTAGGACAGATACTGTTTTTT
CDR3aa: CASSLLGQILFF

v_gene: TRBV7-9
d_gene: .
abundance: .
j_gene: TRBJ2-7
CDR3nt: TGTGCCAGCAGCCAAGGGGGGGTCTACGAGCAGTACTTC
CDR3aa: CASSQGGVYEQYF

v_gene: TRBV7-9
d_gene: .
abundance: medium-sized
j_gene: TRBJ1-2
CDR3nt: TGTGCCAGCAGCCCCGTGCTTGGGGGCGGGGAAGACTATGGCTACACCTTC
CDR3aa: CASSPVLGGGEDYGYTF

v_gene: TRBV18
d_gene: TRBD2
abundance: .
j_gene: TRBJ2-1
CDR3nt: TGTGCCAGCTCACCATTGGGCCAGCGGGAGTTTAGAGGCAATGAGCAGTTCTTC
CDR3aa: CASSPLGQREFRGNEQFF

v_gene: TRBV5-1
d_gene: TRBD2
abundance: .
j_gene: TRBJ2-1
CDR3nt: TGCGCCAGCAGCCAAGGGAGGGCCTACAATGAGCAGTTCTTC
CDR3aa: CASSQGRAYNEQFF

v_gene: TRBV4-1
d_gene: TRBD1
abundance: .
j_gene: TRBJ2-6
CDR3nt: TGCGCCAGCAGCCAAGAAAGGACAGGGGGAGGTGGGGCCAACGTCCTGACTTTC
CDR3aa: CASSQERTGGGGANVLTF

v_gene: TRBV2
d_gene: .
abundance: .
j_gene: TRBJ1-5
CDR3nt: TGTGCCAGCAGTGAACGGGGGGATAGCAATCAGCCCCAGCATTTT
CDR3aa: CASSERGDSNQPQHF

v_gene: TRBV7-9
d_gene: .
abundance: .
j_gene: TRBJ2-3
CDR3nt: TGTGCCAGCAGCTTGCCCCGGGACACAACTAGCACAGATACGCAGTATTTT
CDR3aa: CASSLPRDTTSTDTQYF

v_gene: TRBV4-1
d_gene: .
abundance: once
j_gene: TRBJ2-1
CDR3nt: TGCGCCAGCAGCCAAGGCGCCTACAATGAGCAGTTCTTC
CDR3aa: CASSQGAYNEQFF

v_gene: TRBV18
d_gene: .
abundance: .
j_gene: TRBJ1-2
CDR3nt: TGTGCCAGCTCACCCCCAGGGGAACCTTATGGCTACACCTTC
CDR3aa: CASSPPGEPYGYTF

v_gene: TRBV30
d_gene: .
abundance: medium-sized
j_gene: TRBJ2-7
CDR3nt: TGTGCCTGGAGTGTACTACGTGACGAGCAGTACTTC
CDR3aa: CAWSVLRDEQYF

v_gene: TRBV19
d_gene: .
abundance: .
j_gene: TRBJ2-7
CDR3nt: TGTGCCAGTAGTCGACAAACGCTCTACGAGCAGTACTTC
CDR3aa: CASSRQTLYEQYF

v_gene: TRBV5-6
d_gene: .
abundance: once
j_gene: TRBJ2-1
CDR3nt: TGTGCCAGCAGCCCGAGCTCCTACAATGAGCAGTTCTTC
CDR3aa: CASSPSSYNEQFF

v_gene: TRBV4-2
d_gene: .
abundance: .
j_gene: TRBJ2-7
CDR3nt: TGTGCCAGCAGCCAAGGGTCAAACGAGCAGTACTTC
CDR3aa: CASSQGSNEQYF

v_gene: TRBV6-5
d_gene: TRBD2
abundance: .
j_gene: TRBJ2-5
CDR3nt: TGTGCCAGCAGTTCCCTGGGGGGGAGTGAGACCCAGTACTTC
CDR3aa: CASSSLGGSETQYF

v_gene: TRBV7-9
d_gene: .
abundance: .
j_gene: TRBJ2-1
CDR3nt: TGTGCCAGCAGCGAACAGGGCTATGAGCAGTTCTTC
CDR3aa: CASSEQGYEQFF

v_gene: TRBV6-4
d_gene: TRBD2
abundance: .
j_gene: TRBJ2-1
CDR3nt: TGTGCCAGCAGTGTATTTGGGACTAGCGACAATGAGCAGTTCTTC
CDR3aa: CASSVFGTSDNEQFF

v_gene: TRBV2
d_gene: TRBD2
abundance: .
j_gene: TRBJ2-3
CDR3nt: TGTGCCAGCAGTGCGGGACTAGCGGGGGGGCCGTATTTT
CDR3aa: CASSAGLAGGPYF

v_gene: TRBV5-1
d_gene: TRBD2
abundance: .
j_gene: TRBJ2-5
CDR3nt: TGCGCCAGCAGCTTGGAGGTAGCGGGAGGGTGGGAGACCCAGTACTTC
CDR3aa: CASSLEVAGGWETQYF

v_gene: TRBV12-5
d_gene: .
abundance: .
j_gene: TRBJ1-1
CDR3nt: TGTGCTAGTGGTTTGGTCCTAGACGCTGAAGCTTTCTTT
CDR3aa: CASGLVLDAEAFF

v_gene: TRBV9
d_gene: TRBD1
abundance: .
j_gene: TRBJ2-7
CDR3nt: TGTGCCAGCAGCGTGGGACAGGGGAACGCGTACGAGCAGTACTTC
CDR3aa: CASSVGQGNAYEQYF

v_gene: TRBV5-6
d_gene: .
abundance: .
j_gene: TRBJ1-5
CDR3nt: TGTGCCAGCAGACAGGGAGGAAGCAATCAGCCCCAGCATTTT
CDR3aa: CASRQGGSNQPQHF

v_gene: TRBV7-9
d_gene: TRBD1
abundance: .
j_gene: TRBJ1-1
CDR3nt: TGTGCCAGCAGCAAACAGGGGGAGGGGAAGGACACTGAAGCTTTCTTT
CDR3aa: CASSKQGEGKDTEAFF

v_gene: TRBV15
d_gene: .
abundance: few
j_gene: TRBJ2-1
CDR3nt: TGTGCCACCAGCAGAGTGGGGGGCTCCTACAATGAGCAGTTCTTC
CDR3aa: CATSRVGGSYNEQFF

v_gene: TRBV4-1
d_gene: .
abundance: .
j_gene: TRBJ2-7
CDR3nt: TGCGCCAGCAGCCAAGATCTTTACCAACCTTACTACGAGCAGTACTTC
CDR3aa: CASSQDLYQPYYEQYF

v_gene: TRBV19
d_gene: TRBD1
abundance: .
j_gene: TRBJ1-5
CDR3nt: TGTGCCAGTGGACAGACAGGGGGTGGGTATAGCAATCAGCCCCAGCATTTT
CDR3aa: CASGQTGGGYSNQPQHF

v_gene: TRBV27
d_gene: .
abundance: .
j_gene: TRBJ2-1
CDR3nt: TGTGCCACCAGTGGACAACAGGTCTACAATGAGCAGTTCTTC
CDR3aa: CATSGQQVYNEQFF

v_gene: TRBV5-1
d_gene: .
abundance: .
j_gene: TRBJ2-7
CDR3nt: TGCGCCAGCAGCTCGGGACCAAGCTCCTACGAGCAGTACTTC
CDR3aa: CASSSGPSSYEQYF

v_gene: TRBV18
d_gene: .
abundance: .
j_gene: TRBJ2-1
CDR3nt: TGTGCCAGCTCACCACCGGCAAGCAATGAGCAGTTCTTC
CDR3aa: CASSPPASNEQFF

v_gene: TRBV6-5
d_gene: TRBD1
abundance: .
j_gene: TRBJ1-4
CDR3nt: TGTGCCAGCGACAGGGTGATGGCTGGTGAAAAACTGTTTTTT
CDR3aa: CASDRVMAGEKLFF

v_gene: TRBV5-4
d_gene: .
abundance: .
j_gene: TRBJ1-2
CDR3nt: TGTGCCAGCAGCTTGATGGGGGGCGCAGGGTATGGCTACACCTTC
CDR3aa: CASSLMGGAGYGYTF

v_gene: TRBV7-9
d_gene: .
abundance: .
j_gene: TRBJ1-5
CDR3nt: TGTGCCAGCAGCTTAGCGGAGGGGAGCAATCAGCCCCAGCATTTT
CDR3aa: CASSLAEGSNQPQHF

v_gene: TRBV11-2
d_gene: .
abundance: once
j_gene: TRBJ2-7
CDR3nt: TGTGCCAGCAGCTCGAGGGGTTACGAGCAGTACTTC
CDR3aa: CASSSRGYEQYF

v_gene: TRBV9
d_gene: TRBD2
abundance: .
j_gene: TRBJ2-1
CDR3nt: TGTGCCAGCAGCGCTCCCAAAGCGGGAGGTAGTTTCGATGAGCAGTTCTTC
CDR3aa: CASSAPKAGGSFDEQFF

v_gene: TRBV9
d_gene: TRBD2
abundance: .
j_gene: TRBJ2-5
CDR3nt: TGTGCCAGCAGCGTATCCAGCGGGGGTAAGACCCAGTACTTC
CDR3aa: CASSVSSGGKTQYF